The rows below give T cell receptor beta chains drawn from one sample of a study of early T cells in non-severe SARS-CoV-2 infection. TCRdb processed the 5' RACE reads anew with MiXCR; each CDR3 protein has one entry. Of approximately 100,000 distinct CDR3 sequences listed, 11% are singletons. The specimen was whole blood. The receptors originated from an adult who was a healthcare worker with PCR-confirmed SARS-CoV-2 infection or an uninfected control (not recorded which). The CDR3 runs from the conserved cysteine through the conserved F or W. Each record gives: clone size, CDR3 length, J gene, V gene, D gene, CDR3 DNA, CDR3 protein. The D gene is left open where the match is weak. Size is stated for part of the rows, as once, few or many counts, or as a class when the clone is expanded.

clone_size: many; cdr3_length: 14; j_call: TRBJ2-7; v_call: TRBV20-1; d_call: .; cdr3_nt: TGCAGTGCTCAAGCGTCACGGGGTATGCACGAGCAGTACTTC; cdr3_aa: CSAQASRGMHEQYF
clone_size: many; cdr3_length: 12; j_call: TRBJ1-6; v_call: TRBV2; d_call: .; cdr3_nt: TGTGCTACTCAAAGGGCCGACTCACCCCTCCACTTT; cdr3_aa: CATQRADSPLHF
clone_size: many; cdr3_length: 17; j_call: TRBJ1-1; v_call: TRBV19; d_call: .; cdr3_nt: TGTGCCAGTAGATCGCCTTTCCGGGGGCTATTCAACACTGAAGCTTTCTTT; cdr3_aa: CASRSPFRGLFNTEAFF
clone_size: .; cdr3_length: 15; j_call: TRBJ2-5; v_call: TRBV5-1; d_call: .; cdr3_nt: TGCGCCAGCAGCTCCGCCGGCACACAGCAAGAGACCCAGTACTTC; cdr3_aa: CASSSAGTQQETQYF
clone_size: many; cdr3_length: 13; j_call: TRBJ2-7; v_call: TRBV28; d_call: .; cdr3_nt: TGTGCCAGCATCGACAGACCGACCTACGAGCAGTACTTC; cdr3_aa: CASIDRPTYEQYF
clone_size: .; cdr3_length: 16; j_call: TRBJ2-2; v_call: TRBV19; d_call: .; cdr3_nt: TGTGCCAGTAGTATGGTGTTGACTCCGAACACCGGGGAGCTGTTTTTT; cdr3_aa: CASSMVLTPNTGELFF
clone_size: many; cdr3_length: 15; j_call: TRBJ1-1; v_call: TRBV5-5; d_call: .; cdr3_nt: TGTGCCAGCAGCTTGGGGCCGAGGGTGAACACTGAAGCTTTCTTT; cdr3_aa: CASSLGPRVNTEAFF
clone_size: .; cdr3_length: 13; j_call: TRBJ2-2; v_call: TRBV24-1; d_call: .; cdr3_nt: TGTGCCTCCAGCGGGTGGAGCACCGGGGAGCTGTTTTTT; cdr3_aa: CASSGWSTGELFF
clone_size: many; cdr3_length: 21; j_call: TRBJ1-1; v_call: TRBV10-1; d_call: .; cdr3_nt: TGCGCCAGCAGTGAGTCGAAAGGGGCCTGTCCGGTCTACAGAATTGGCACTGAAGCTTTCTTT; cdr3_aa: CASSESKGACPVYRIGTEAFF
clone_size: few; cdr3_length: 15; j_call: TRBJ2-7; v_call: TRBV28; d_call: TRBD1; cdr3_nt: TGTGCCAGCAGTGACGCCGGGACAGGCCCCTACGAGCAGTACTTC; cdr3_aa: CASSDAGTGPYEQYF
clone_size: .; cdr3_length: 12; j_call: TRBJ1-1; v_call: TRBV2; d_call: .; cdr3_nt: TGTGCCAGCAGAGAACAGGTCACTGAAGCTTTCTTT; cdr3_aa: CASREQVTEAFF